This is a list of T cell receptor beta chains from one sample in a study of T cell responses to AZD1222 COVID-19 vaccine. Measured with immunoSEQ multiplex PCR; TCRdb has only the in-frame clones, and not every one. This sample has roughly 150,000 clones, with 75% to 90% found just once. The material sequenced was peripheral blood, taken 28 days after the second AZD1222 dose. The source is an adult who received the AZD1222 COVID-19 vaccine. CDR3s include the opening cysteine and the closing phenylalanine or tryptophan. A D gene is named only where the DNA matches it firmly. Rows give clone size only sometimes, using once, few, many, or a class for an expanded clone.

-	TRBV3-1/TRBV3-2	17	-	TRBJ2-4	CASSPKASAGPQNIQYF	TGTGCCAGCAGCCCCAAGGCGTCCGCCGGCCCCCAAAACATTCAGTACTTC
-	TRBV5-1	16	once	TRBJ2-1	CASSDQGLGSLGEQFF	TGCGCCAGCAGCGACCAGGGCCTAGGGTCACTCGGTGAGCAGTTCTTC
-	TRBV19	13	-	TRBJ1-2	CASSMDSPYGYTF	TGTGCCAGTAGTATGGACAGCCCTTATGGCTACACCTTC
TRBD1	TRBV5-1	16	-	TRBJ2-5	CASSLYGTGGLQTQYF	TGCGCCAGCAGCTTGTACGGGACAGGGGGTTTGCAGACCCAGTACTTC
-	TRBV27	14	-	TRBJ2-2	CASSFGPITGELFF	TGTGCCAGCAGCTTCGGGCCTATCACCGGGGAGCTGTTTTTT
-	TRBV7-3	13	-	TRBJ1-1	CASSLPGVTEAFF	TGTGCCAGCAGCTTACCAGGGGTCACTGAAGCTTTCTTT
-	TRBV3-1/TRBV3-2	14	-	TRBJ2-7	CASSQVSVAYEQYF	TGTGCCAGCAGCCAAGTCTCGGTAGCCTACGAGCAGTACTTC
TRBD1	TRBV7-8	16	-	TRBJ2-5	CASSLNGQGARETQYF	TGTGCCAGCAGCTTAAACGGACAGGGGGCCAGGGAGACCCAGTACTTC
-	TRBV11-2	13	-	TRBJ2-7	CASSSQWGSGQYF	TGTGCCAGCAGCTCCCAGTGGGGGTCTGGGCAGTACTTC
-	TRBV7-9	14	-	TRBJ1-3	CASSPREGVSAIYF	TGTGCCAGCAGCCCCAGGGAGGGAGTAAGCGCCATATATTTT
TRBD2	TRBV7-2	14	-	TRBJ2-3	CAISKTSGSRTQYF	TGTGCCATCAGCAAGACTAGCGGTAGTCGGACGCAGTATTTT
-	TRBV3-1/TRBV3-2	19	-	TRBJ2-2	CASSQDSLMTAGYSGELFF	TGTGCCAGCAGCCAAGATTCATTGATGACAGCCGGTTACTCCGGGGAGCTGTTTTTT
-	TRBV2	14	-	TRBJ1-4	CASSTQRPNEKLFF	TGTGCCAGCAGTACGCAGCGTCCTAATGAAAAACTGTTTTTT
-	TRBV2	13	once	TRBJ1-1	CASSERQTTEAFF	TGTGCCAGCAGTGAAAGGCAGACCACTGAAGCTTTCTTT
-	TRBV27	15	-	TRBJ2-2	CASKGTLGGHGELFF	TGTGCCAGCAAGGGTACACTCGGGGGCCACGGGGAGCTGTTTTTT
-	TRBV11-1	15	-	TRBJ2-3	CASSLDLTGTDTQYF	TGTGCCAGCAGCTTAGACCTAACAGGCACAGATACGCAGTATTTT
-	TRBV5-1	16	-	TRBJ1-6	CASSQTKGTVGSPLHF	TGCGCCAGCAGCCAAACCAAGGGGACCGTAGGTTCACCCCTCCACTTT
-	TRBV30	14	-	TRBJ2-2	CAWSSEWGTGELFF	TGTGCCTGGAGTTCCGAATGGGGCACCGGGGAGCTGTTTTTT
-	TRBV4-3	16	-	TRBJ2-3	CASSQVLGGDIDTQYF	TGCGCCAGCAGCCAAGTGTTGGGGGGAGACATAGATACGCAGTATTTT
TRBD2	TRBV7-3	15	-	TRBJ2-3	CASSYASGSTDTQYF	TGTGCCAGCAGCTACGCTAGCGGGAGCACAGATACGCAGTATTTT
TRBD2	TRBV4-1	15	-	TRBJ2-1	CASSQDPIAGQTQFF	TGCGCCAGCAGCCAAGATCCGATAGCGGGCCAAACGCAGTTCTTC
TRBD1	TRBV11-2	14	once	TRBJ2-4	CASSPSGGQGGQYF	TGTGCCAGCAGCCCTTCTGGTGGACAGGGCGGTCAGTACTTC
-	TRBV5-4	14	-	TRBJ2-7	CASSRTVAAYEQYF	TGTGCCAGCAGCCGAACAGTAGCAGCGTACGAGCAGTACTTC
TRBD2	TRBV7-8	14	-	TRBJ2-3	CASETSGRGDTQYF	TGTGCCAGCGAGACTAGCGGGAGAGGAGATACGCAGTATTTT
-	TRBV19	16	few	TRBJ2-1	CASSPEGTRPYNEQFF	TGTGCCAGTAGTCCAGAGGGGACGAGACCCTACAATGAGCAGTTCTTC
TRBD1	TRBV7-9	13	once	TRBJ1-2	CASSPGTGYGYTF	TGTGCCAGCAGCCCTGGGACAGGGTATGGCTACACCTTC
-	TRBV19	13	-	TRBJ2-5	CASSIGWKETQYF	TGTGCCAGTAGTATAGGCTGGAAAGAGACCCAGTACTTC
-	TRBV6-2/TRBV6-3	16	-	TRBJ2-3	CASSYQSPGTADTQYF	TGTGCCAGCAGTTACCAGTCCCCGGGGACTGCAGATACGCAGTATTTT
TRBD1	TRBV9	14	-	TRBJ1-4	CASSRDGGGEKLFF	TGTGCCAGCAGCCGGGACGGAGGGGGCGAAAAACTGTTTTTT